A selection of T cell receptor beta chains follows, all from one sample in a study of tumor-infiltrating lymphocytes in primary liver carcinoma. TCRdb re-called the multiplex PCR reads through MiXCR, storing one row per CDR3 protein. The table lists fewer than 400,000 distinct CDR3 sequences, roughly three fifths of them singletons. The sequenced material came from peripheral blood. The receptors stem from a woman aged 25 to 39 with primary liver carcinoma and hepatitis B virus infection. Each CDR3 is given with its conserved first and last residue. D genes are given only for firm matches. Part of the rows lack a size; the others show once, few, many or a class for expanded clones.

j_call | d_call | cdr3_length | v_call | clone_size | cdr3_nt | cdr3_aa
TRBJ2-1 | TRBD2 | 16 | TRBV11-2 | - | TGTGCCAGCAGCTTAAGGTCTGCCAGCGGGAGCAATGAGCAGTTCTTC | CASSLRSASGSNEQFF
TRBJ1-2 | - | 15 | TRBV6-6 | - | TGTGCCAGCGGTCCCGAGCCGCAGGGGAACCATGGCTACACCTTC | CASGPEPQGNHGYTF
TRBJ1-2 | - | 14 | TRBV12-3/TRBV12-4 | - | TGTGCCAGCTGTTACAGGTTGGACCCCTATGGCTACACCTTC | CASCYRLDPYGYTF
TRBJ2-1 | - | 12 | TRBV6-5 | few | TGTGCCAGCAGCCAGGTTGGACATGAGCAGTTCTTC | CASSQVGHEQFF
TRBJ2-7 | - | 15 | TRBV6-2/TRBV6-3 | few | TGTGCCAGCAGAGGGAATTTAAAGGGGAACTATGAGCAGTACTTC | CASRGNLKGNYEQYF
TRBJ2-7 | TRBD2 | 14 | TRBV11-2 | many | TGTGCCAGCAGCTTCCTGACTAGCGGGAGCGAGCAGTACTTC | CASSFLTSGSEQYF
TRBJ2-1 | - | 16 | TRBV4-1 | few | TGCGCCAGCAGCCAAGGCTTCGGGGGCTCCTACAATGAGCAGTTCTTC | CASSQGFGGSYNEQFF
TRBJ1-5 | TRBD1 | 13 | TRBV29-1 | many | TGCAGCGTCTCGAACAGGGGGAGTCAGCCCCAGCATTTT | CSVSNRGSQPQHF
TRBJ2-1 | TRBD2 | 15 | TRBV12-3/TRBV12-4 | - | TGTGCCAACAGCCTGTCCGGGACTAGCGGACTTGGGCAATTCTTC | CANSLSGTSGLGQFF
TRBJ2-1 | TRBD2 | 15 | TRBV5-4 | many | TGTGCCAGCAGCGCCCTAGCGGGAGAGGTCAATGAGCAGTTCTTC | CASSALAGEVNEQFF
TRBJ2-4 | - | 13 | TRBV11-2 | - | TGTACCAGCAACTCTAATTCGGGTGACATTCAGTACTTC | CTSNSNSGDIQYF
TRBJ2-7 | - | 13 | TRBV6-2/TRBV6-3 | - | TGTGCCGGCAGTTCCGACAGCCTCTACGAGCAGTACTTC | CAGSSDSLYEQYF
TRBJ1-2 | - | 12 | TRBV29-1 | many | TGCAGCGCCGGGGAAGGCAACTATGGCTACACCTTC | CSAGEGNYGYTF
TRBJ2-3 | - | 15 | TRBV11-2 | - | TGCGCCAGTAGCTTAGGTGGTAGGGGGGGGGATACGCAGTATTTT | CASSLGGRGGDTQYF
TRBJ1-2 | - | 13 | TRBV12-3/TRBV12-4 | few | TGTGCCAGCAGTTTAGACGGGTTCGGTGGCTACACCTTC | CASSLDGFGGYTF
TRBJ2-1 | TRBD1 | 15 | TRBV24-1 | - | TGTGCCACCTGTGAACGGGGACAGGGAAACAATGAGCAGTTCTTC | CATCERGQGNNEQFF
TRBJ2-7 | TRBD1 | 14 | TRBV11-1 | - | TGTGCCAGCACACTCACAGGGGGGACCCACGAGCAGTACTTC | CASTLTGGTHEQYF
TRBJ2-4 | - | 15 | TRBV28 | - | TGTGCCAGCAGACCGAATGGAAAAGCCAAAAACATTCAGTACTTC | CASRPNGKAKNIQYF
TRBJ1-2 | - | 13 | TRBV12-3/TRBV12-4 | many | TGTGCCAGCAGCCGCGGGGGGGCTCGCGGCTACACCTTC | CASSRGGARGYTF
TRBJ2-2 | - | 14 | TRBV4-1 | few | TGCGCCAGCAGCCAAAAACTAAACACCGGGGAGCTGTTTTTT | CASSQKLNTGELFF
TRBJ1-5 | TRBD1 | 19 | TRBV11-3 | many | TGTGCCAGCAGCTTCGGGGACAGGCCCTCGATTTATAGCAATCAGCCCCAGCATTTT | CASSFGDRPSIYSNQPQHF
TRBJ2-2 | - | 14 | TRBV5-4 | few | TGTGCCAGCAGCTTAGATTTTGGCTCCGGGGAGCTGTTTTTT | CASSLDFGSGELFF
TRBJ1-3 | - | 15 | TRBV12-3/TRBV12-4 | - | TGTGCCAGCAGGGCGACAGGTCCCCAAGGAAACACCATATATTTT | CASRATGPQGNTIYF
TRBJ2-1 | TRBD2 | 17 | TRBV6-2/TRBV6-3 | - | TGTGCCAGCAGTTACCTTATCGGGACTAGCGGGAAGAATGAGCAGTTCTTC | CASSYLIGTSGKNEQFF
TRBJ2-1 | - | 11 | TRBV6-5 | - | TGTGCCAGCAGTTACAAGGCGCAACAGTTCTTC | CASSYKAQQFF
TRBJ1-5 | - | 14 | TRBV27 | - | TGTGCCATCAGTTTGGGGCAGGGAAATCAGCCCCAGCATTTT | CAISLGQGNQPQHF
TRBJ1-2 | - | 12 | TRBV28 | once | TGTGCCAGCACCCAACGGGCCTATGGCAACACCTTC | CASTQRAYGNTF
TRBJ2-7 | TRBD1 | 16 | TRBV4-1 | few | TGCGCCAGCAGCCAAGGCCCCGGGACAGGGACCTACGAGCAGTACTTC | CASSQGPGTGTYEQYF
TRBJ2-1 | - | 15 | TRBV4-1 | - | TGCGCCAGCAGCCATGATGGTCTAACGAGGGATGAGCAGTTCTTC | CASSHDGLTRDEQFF
TRBJ2-3 | - | 15 | TRBV11-2 | - | TGTGCCAGCAGCGGGCAGGGGTACAATATAGATACGCAGTATTTT | CASSGQGYNIDTQYF
TRBJ2-1 | TRBD2 | 17 | TRBV4-3 | - | TGCGCCAGCAGCCAGATCCTCACTAGCGGGAGGGACAATGAGCAGTTCTTC | CASSQILTSGRDNEQFF
TRBJ2-2 | - | 12 | TRBV4-1 | few | TGCGCCAGCAGCCATCCCGCCGGGGAGCTGTTTTTT | CASSHPAGELFF
TRBJ1-1 | - | 15 | TRBV29-1 | - | TGCAGCGTTGAACCAAACCGAAGGGTGAACACTGAAACTTTCTTT | CSVEPNRRVNTETFF
TRBJ2-1 | - | 13 | TRBV6-2/TRBV6-3 | - | TGTGCCAGCACTAGCGCGACCTACAATGGGCAGTTCTTC | CASTSATYNGQFF
TRBJ2-7 | - | 14 | TRBV30 | - | TGTGCCTGGAGTGTAAGGGCAGCCACCTACGAGCAGTACTTC | CAWSVRAATYEQYF
TRBJ2-2 | - | 13 | TRBV12-3/TRBV12-4 | - | TGTGCCAGCACCAGAACGGTTATCGGGGAGCTGTTTTTT | CASTRTVIGELFF
TRBJ2-1 | TRBD2 | 22 | TRBV28 | - | TGTGCCAGCTCTTATGCTATCAGACTAGCGGGAGCGTCCTCAATTCAATACAATGGGCAGTTCTTC | CASSYAIRLAGASSIQYNGQFF
TRBJ2-1 | - | 14 | TRBV7-3 | - | TGTGCCAGCAGCCCGTGGGGGTCGGGGAATGAGCAGTTCTTC | CASSPWGSGNEQFF
TRBJ2-7 | - | 14 | TRBV28 | - | TGTGTCAGCAGTTTAGGCGGGAACTCCTACGAGCAGTACTTC | CVSSLGGNSYEQYF
TRBJ2-7 | TRBD1 | 12 | TRBV6-1 | once | TGTGCCAGCAGTGTCCGAGCCGGGACAGGGTTCTTC | CASSVRAGTGFF
TRBJ2-2 | - | 16 | TRBV5-1 | - | TGCGCCAGCAGCTTGGTTGGCGTAAGAAACACCGGGGAGCTGTTTTTT | CASSLVGVRNTGELFF
TRBJ2-5 | - | 15 | TRBV6-2/TRBV6-3 | - | TGTGCCGGCAGCTCACCGGACCTTAGATCGGTGACCCAGTACTTC | CAGSSPDLRSVTQYF
TRBJ1-6 | TRBD1 | 15 | TRBV4-1 | - | TGCGCCAGCAGCCAAGCCGGACAGGGGAATTCACGCCTCCACTTT | CASSQAGQGNSRLHF
TRBJ2-7 | - | 11 | TRBV28 | few | TGTGCCAGCAGTATAAAGTTCGAGCAGTACTTC | CASSIKFEQYF
TRBJ1-2 | - | 13 | TRBV30 | - | TGTGCCTGGAGTGTAGCCCCCAGCTATGGCTACACCTTC | CAWSVAPSYGYTF
TRBJ1-5 | - | 15 | TRBV5-1 | - | TGCGCCAGCAGCTTGGCGGGACTGCGCAATCAGCCCCAGCATTTT | CASSLAGLRNQPQHF
TRBJ2-2 | TRBD2 | 18 | TRBV4-3 | - | TGTGGCAGCAGAAGAACCCTAACTAGCGGGGCGAACACCGGGGAGCTGTTTTTT | CGSRRTLTSGANTGELFF
TRBJ2-3 | - | 13 | TRBV4-1 | - | TGCGCCAGCAGCCGTGTCCGCGCAGATACGCAGTATTTT | CASSRVRADTQYF
TRBJ2-1 | TRBD2 | 13 | TRBV6-5 | many | TGTGCCAGCTTCGGGACTAGCTTAAATGAGCAGTTCTTC | CASFGTSLNEQFF
TRBJ2-1 | TRBD1 | 13 | TRBV6-6 | few | TGTGCCAGTGGACAGGGGGCGTTCAATGAGCAGTTCTTC | CASGQGAFNEQFF
TRBJ2-7 | TRBD1 | 13 | TRBV5-6 | - | TGTACCAGCAGCTTACGGACAGGGCTATCGCAGTACTTC | CTSSLRTGLSQYF
TRBJ2-5 | - | 14 | TRBV5-1 | - | TGCGCCAGCAGCTTGGAGGGCCCGGGGGAGACCCAGTACTTC | CASSLEGPGETQYF
TRBJ2-2 | - | 17 | TRBV28 | few | TGTGCCAGCAGGGCTCGCCAGGGCCAAGGGTACACCGGGGAGCTGTTTTTT | CASRARQGQGYTGELFF
TRBJ1-3 | - | 14 | TRBV5-8 | - | TGTGCCAGCAGCTTTTCAGCCTCTGGAAACACCATATATTTT | CASSFSASGNTIYF